One and the same sample provided the 12 T cell receptor beta chains below, sequenced in a study of T cell responses to AZD1222 COVID-19 vaccine. Data came from immunoSEQ multiplex PCR; TCRdb stores just in-frame clones and leaves some out. This sample carries 86,000 or so clones, around 90% of them seen once, and the ten largest clones take 2.2%. This sample comprised peripheral blood, obtained on day 0 of AZD1222 vaccination. These TCRs come from an adult in good health.

The J gene is TRBJ2-3, the V gene TRBV5-1, with 10 bases identical to TRBD1. The CDR3 runs 14 residues. The germline gives CDR1 SGHRS, CDR2 YFSETQ. The V gene end was trimmed by 6 bases and the J gene end by 2 bases; junction bases not matched to a gene: 3. CDR3 coding DNA: TGCGCCAGCATGGGACAGGGGTACACAGATACGCAGTATTTT. Translating it yields CASMGQGYTDTQYF.

This clone came up once. V and J are TRBV6-1 and TRBJ2-1; 7 positions match TRBD2. V was clipped by 7 bases and J by 1 base; unmatched bases: 4. CDR3 length: 14 residues. Germline V gives CDR1 MNHNS, CDR2 SASEGT. The chain's CDR3 is CASKAGESYNEQFF. In DNA form, the CDR3 reads TGTGCCAGCAAGGCGGGAGAGTCCTACAATGAGCAGTTCTTC.

The rearrangement joins TRBV2 to TRBJ1-3; possibly TRBD1 for D (5 bases). The CDR3 has 16 residues. The germline gives CDR1 SNHLY, CDR2 FYNNEI. V lost 5 bases and J 2 bases, leaving 16 bases between the germline ends. This chain's CDR3 is CASSLGRGATGNTIYF. DNA for the CDR3: TGTGCCAGCAGTTTAGGGAGGGGAGCAACTGGAAACACCATATATTTT. The whole variable domain, remainder taken from reference TRBV2 and TRBJ1-3, is EPEVTQTPSHQVTQMGQEVILRCVPISNHLYFYWYRQILGQKVEFLVSFYNNEISEKSEIFDDQFSVERPDGSNFTLKIRSTKLEDSAMYFCASSLGRGATGNTIYFGEGSWLTVV.

The chain joins TRBV6-2 or TRBV6-3 to TRBJ1-2; TRBD1 aligns across 9 bases. CDR3 length: 12 amino acids. Germline V gives CDR1 MNHEY, CDR2 SVGEGT. J gave up 7 bases and V 4 bases, and 1 base lay outside the gene matches. CDR3 amino acids: CASSWGQGGYTF. CDR3 DNA: TGTGCCAGCAGTTGGGGACAGGGTGGCTACACCTTC.

The table lists this clone with a count of one. J is TRBJ1-1 and V is TRBV5-1; 7 bases fit TRBD1. Trimming removed 4 bases from V and 4 bases from J; junction bases left unmatched: 10. CDR3 length: 15 amino acids. The germline V gene has CDR1 SGHRS and CDR2 YFSETQ. In DNA form, the CDR3 reads TGCGCCAGCAGCCCAGGGACAGAAGGCTTCACTGAAGCTTTCTTT. Protein sequence: CASSPGTEGFTEAFF.

The chain couples TRBV6-5 to TRBJ1-1, with TRBD1 matching over 7 bases. The germline CDR1 and CDR2 sequences are MNHEY and SVGAGI. J lost 11 bases, V lost 2 bases, and 5 bases had no gene match. This CDR3 spans 12 amino acids. The CDR3 here is CASSYPQGEAFF. The CDR3 DNA reads as TGTGCCAGCAGTTACCCCCAGGGGGAGGCTTTCTTT.

The chain employs TRBV6-5 and TRBJ1-1, with D perhaps TRBD1 (6 bases). This CDR3 contains 15 residues. With 4 bases removed from V and 3 bases from J, the gap between germline ends came to 15 bases. CDR1 and CDR2 (germline): MNHEY, SVGAGI. Here the CDR3 reads CASSSGHWEYTEAFF. The CDR3 DNA reads TGTGCCAGCAGTTCGGGACATTGGGAGTACACTGAAGCTTTCTTT.

This clone was counted between two and nine times. The V call is TRBV5-1, the J call TRBJ2-1, with TRBD1 identical over 9 bases. The V gene end was trimmed by 1 base and the J gene end by 1 base; junction bases not matched to a gene: 3. Germline loops: CDR1 SGHRS, CDR2 YFSETQ. This CDR3 has 16 amino acids. The CDR3: CASSLRQGVSYNEQFF. The CDR3 DNA reads as TGCGCCAGCAGCTTGAGACAGGGGGTTTCCTACAATGAGCAGTTCTTC. Combining the CDR3 with reference TRBV5-1 and TRBJ2-1 gives the whole variable domain KAGVTQTPRYLIKTRGQQVTLSCSPISGHRSVSWYQQTPGQGLQFLFEYFSETQRNKGNFPGRFSGRQFSNSRSEMNVSTLELGDSALYLCASSLRQGVSYNEQFFGPGTRLTVL.

The chain recombines TRBV19 with TRBJ2-1, with TRBD2 matching 13 bases. The germline V gene encodes CDR1 LNHDA and CDR2 SQIVND (reference sequence). The ends lost 4 bases at V and 5 bases at J; junction bases unmatched: 8. CDR3 length: 17 residues. In DNA, the CDR3 is TGTGCCAGTAGTAGGACTAGCGGGGGCCGAAACGACAATGAGCAGTTCTTC. This encodes CASSRTSGGRNDNEQFF.

The count of this clone is one. V usage is TRBV14 and J usage is TRBJ1-6, with a possible D match to TRBD1 (5 bases). The germline V and J ends were trimmed by 1 base and 5 bases, with 9 bases remaining between them. This CDR3 has 15 amino acids. CDR1 and CDR2 (germline): SGHDN, FVKESK. DNA for the CDR3: TGTGCCAGCAGCCAAGGGACACATAATAATTCACCCCTCCACTTT. Translated, it gives CASSQGTHNNSPLHF.

The V call is TRBV4-1, the J call TRBJ2-5, with TRBD2 matching 14 bases. Germline CDR1 and CDR2: MGHRA and YSYEKL. Trimming removed 4 bases from V and 5 bases from J; junction bases left unmatched: 3. The CDR3 is 15 amino acids. CDR3 loop: CASSPGTSGSETQYF. As DNA, the CDR3 is TGCGCCAGCAGCCCCGGGACTAGCGGGAGCGAGACCCAGTACTTC.

V gene TRBV6-1 combines with J gene TRBJ2-7; TRBD1 matches at 8 bases. The germline CDR1 and CDR2 sequences are MNHNS and SASEGT. V was pared by 4 bases and J by 2 bases, with 13 bases of the junction left unmatched. CDR3 length: 17 amino acids. CDR3 sequence: CASSAGLGQGDPYEQYF. The CDR3 DNA is TGTGCCAGCAGTGCGGGACTTGGACAGGGAGATCCCTACGAGCAGTACTTC.